A single sample gave rise to the 24 T cell receptor beta chains below, sequenced in a study of T cell repertoires in cytomegalovirus infection. For these receptors, no antigen is known. Each CDR3 protein gets one entry after TCRdb re-called the reads with MiXCR. The sample carries around 100,000 distinct CDR3 sequences, roughly two fifths recorded once. The specimen comprised CD8+ T cells from cultured PBMCs, sampled from culture after CMV antigen stimulation. The origin of the receptors is a human donor in good health (CMV status not recorded). Some clones in this sample may be carry-over from other donors' samples.

This clonotype was seen just once. This chain joins TRBV20-1 and TRBJ2-2; the match to TRBD2 covers 7 bases. Germline loops: CDR1 DFQATT, CDR2 SNEGSKA (reference sequence). Trimming took 4 bases from V and 5 from J; bases not matched to a gene: 1. The CDR3 totals 12 residues. The CDR3 sequence: CSAISGTGELFF. The DNA of the CDR3 is TGCAGTGCTATTAGCGGGACCGGGGAGCTGTTTTTT.

A few counts support this clonotype. This rearrangement joins TRBV2 to TRBJ2-3; TRBD2 agrees at 8 bases. This CDR3 spans 18 amino acids. Trimming cost V 2 bases and J 3 bases; bases outside gene matches: 13. From germline, CDR1 is SNHLY and CDR2 FYNNEI. The CDR3 spells CASSESGLAGGNTDTQYF. The CDR3 DNA reads TGTGCCAGCAGTGAATCAGGTCTGGCGGGGGGAAATACAGATACGCAGTATTTT.

The CDR3 nucleotides are TGTGCCACCTCCGGGACCCCGACCTACAATGAGCAGTTCTTC. Amino acids: CATSGTPTYNEQFF. The chain uses TRBV12-3 or TRBV12-4 and TRBJ2-1; perhaps D is TRBD1 or TRBD2 (5 bases each). Trimming stripped 10 bases from V and 2 bases from J, with 15 bases between. The CDR3 is 14 residues long.

The genes are TRBV28 and TRBJ2-5; a weak D match, TRBD2 (5 bases). The CDR3 runs to 12 residues. The V and J ends lost 4 bases and 5 bases respectively, with 8 bases between them. Germline V gene lookup returns CDR1 MDHEN and CDR2 SYDVKM. CDR3 in amino acids: CASSSPGETQYF. The DNA of the CDR3 is TGTGCCAGCAGTTCCCCGGGGGAGACCCAGTACTTC.

V is TRBV9 and J is TRBJ2-5; 9 bases align to TRBD2. The length of the CDR3 is 14 residues. Germline V gene lookup returns CDR1 SGDLS and CDR2 YYNGEE. The ends lost 4 bases at V and 5 bases at J; junction bases unmatched: 6. This CDR3 reads CASSPSGGRETQYF. The CDR3 coding sequence is TGTGCCAGCAGCCCCAGCGGGGGGCGGGAGACCCAGTACTTC.

The gene calls are TRBV11-2 and TRBJ2-7; 9 bases align to TRBD1. V dropped 4 bases and J dropped 1; count of bases not matched to a gene: 2. This CDR3 spans 14 amino acids. Germline CDR1 reads SGHAT; CDR2 reads FQNNGV. CDR3 protein: CASSWGQGSYEQYF. The CDR3 DNA reads TGTGCCAGCAGCTGGGGACAGGGTTCCTACGAGCAGTACTTC.

Many counts were recorded for this clonotype. The J gene is TRBJ1-2, the V gene TRBV19, with TRBD1 identical over 8 bases. This CDR3 has 14 amino acids. CDR1 and CDR2 from the germline V gene are LNHDA and SQIVND (reference sequence). J lost 4 bases, V lost 6 bases, and 7 bases had no gene match. This CDR3 is CASSKTGQAYGYTF. CDR3 nucleotide sequence: TGTGCCAGTAGCAAGACGGGACAGGCCTATGGCTACACCTTC.

The genes are TRBV19 and TRBJ2-2; D remains unclear. In germline, CDR1 is LNHDA, CDR2 SQIVND (reference sequence). This CDR3 comprises 13 residues. Trimming took 7 bases from V and 4 from J, leaving 10 bases between them. The CDR3 region is CASTGFATGELFF. CDR3 DNA sequence: TGTGCCAGTACCGGGTTTGCCACCGGGGAGCTGTTTTTT.

The chain joins TRBV12-3 or TRBV12-4 to TRBJ2-2; TRBD1 aligns across 7 bases. The junction had 9 bases not matched to a gene; V was cut back by 7 bases and J by 1 base. The CDR3 is 16 amino acids. CDR3: CASTPPGTENTGELFF. In DNA, the CDR3 is TGTGCCAGCACACCCCCCGGGACAGAGAACACCGGGGAGCTGTTTTTT.

This clonotype is categorized as medium-sized. J is TRBJ1-1 and V is TRBV9, with D tentatively TRBD1 (6 bases). The CDR3 covers 14 residues. CDR1 is SGDLS and CDR2 is YYNGEE in the germline V gene. The V gene lost 0 bases and the J gene lost 6 bases, with 12 bases spanning the gap. In DNA, the CDR3 is TGTGCCAGCAGCGTAGGAGGGGGAGGGGCTGAAGCTTTCTTT. Amino acids: CASSVGGGGAEAFF. Full variable domain (rest looked up from reference TRBV9 and TRBJ1-1): DSGVTQTPKHLITATGQRVTLRCSPRSGDLSVYWYQQSLDQGLQFLIQYYNGEERAKGNILERFSAQQFPDLHSELNLSSLELGDSALYFCASSVGGGGAEAFFGQGTRLTVV.

V and J are TRBV12-3 or TRBV12-4 and TRBJ2-5; D gene uncertain. Trimming pared 4 bases from V and 1 base from J, leaving 16 bases between. The CDR3 totals 16 residues. CDR3 bases: TGTGCCAGCAGTTCACCAAGGCGGACGGCCCAAGAGACCCAGTACTTC. It yields the protein CASSSPRRTAQETQYF.

This clonotype was seen a handful of times. This chain uses TRBV7-2 with TRBJ1-1; 8 nucleotides match TRBD1. Germline CDR1 and CDR2: SGHTA and FQGNSA. CDR3 length: 14 amino acids. Germline trimming cut 6 bases from V and 8 bases from J; bases unmatched to any gene: 11. This chain's CDR3 is CASSSWGQDEEAFF. The DNA of the CDR3 is TGTGCCAGCAGTAGCTGGGGACAGGACGAAGAAGCTTTCTTT.

The V and J genes are TRBV12-3 or TRBV12-4 and TRBJ1-2; D is possibly TRBD1 (6 bases). This CDR3 contains 14 residues. The ends were cut back, 8 bases at V and 4 bases at J, with 17 bases in the middle. CDR3 sequence (DNA): TGTGCCAGCGGGTCCACAGGGTCCACCTATGGCTACACCTTC. Encoded protein: CASGSTGSTYGYTF.

The chain links TRBV7-2 to TRBJ2-7; 12 nucleotides line up with TRBD2. The CDR3 is 14 residues long. Germline-derived CDR1 and CDR2 are SGHTA and FQGNSA. The V and J ends lost 2 bases and 5 bases, in that order; junction bases with no gene match: 1. In DNA, the CDR3 is TGTGCCAGCAGCTTAAGACTAGCGGGGGACGAGCAGTACTTC. It is translated as CASSLRLAGDEQYF.

This clonotype was detected a few times. The chain employs TRBV24-1 and TRBJ2-1; the match to TRBD1 covers 9 bases. CDR3 length: 17 amino acids. V lost 2 bases and J lost 2; bases outside the gene matches: 6. Germline V gives CDR1 KGHDR, CDR2 SFDVKD. This CDR3 reads CATSDSAGTGTYNEQFF. The DNA for the CDR3 is TGTGCCACCAGTGATTCAGCCGGGACAGGGACCTACAATGAGCAGTTCTTC.

Only a few counts were recorded for this clonotype. The V gene is TRBV6-6, the J gene TRBJ1-5, with a weak D call TRBD1 (6 bases). With 4 bases removed from V and 4 bases from J, the gap between germline ends came to 8 bases. Germline CDR1 MNHNY, CDR2 SVGAGI (reference sequence). The CDR3 length is 13 residues. CDR3 sequence (DNA): TGTGCCAGCAGTTTAACAGGGAATCAGCCCCAGCATTTT. Protein product: CASSLTGNQPQHF.

This chain uses TRBV28 with TRBJ2-1; perhaps D is TRBD1 or TRBD2 (5 bases each). This CDR3 contains 14 residues. Germline V gives CDR1 MDHEN, CDR2 SYDVKM. Trimming stripped 2 bases from V and 7 bases from J, with 12 bases between. The CDR3 protein is CASSLILAGNEQFF. DNA of the CDR3: TGTGCCAGCAGTTTAATTCTAGCAGGGAATGAGCAGTTCTTC.

Turning to this clonotype: The junction shows a germline mismatch at one end, possibly a read error. The chain combines TRBV7-9 with TRBJ2-1; 12 bases fit TRBD1. Germline CDR1 SEHNR, CDR2 FQNEAQ (reference sequence). The CDR3 loop spans 19 amino acids. Here the CDR3 DNA reads TGTGCCAGCAGCTTAGCGCTAACCGGGACAGGGGGCTCCTACAATGTGCAGTTCTTC. Translated, it gives CASSLALTGTGGSYNVQFF.

The V call is TRBV5-1, the J call TRBJ1-3; 7 nucleotides align to TRBD1. The CDR3 totals 17 residues. The V and J ends lost 0 bases and 0 bases, in that order; junction bases with no gene match: 6. Germline CDR1 and CDR2: SGHRS and YFSETQ. CDR3 DNA: TGCGCCAGCAGCTTGGACGGGGGACAGTACTCTGGAAACACCATATATTTT. Translating gives CASSLDGGQYSGNTIYF.

This chain links TRBV28 with TRBJ2-1; D is possibly TRBD2 (5 bases). This CDR3 contains 18 residues. V shed 3 bases and J shed 1 base, with 19 bases lying between them. Germline values: CDR1 MDHEN, CDR2 SYDVKM. The CDR3 DNA reads TGTGCCAGCAGTTTTTTTAGGCTCGCGGGTGCTTCCTACAATGAGCAGTTCTTC. Translated, it gives CASSFFRLAGASYNEQFF.

The chain links TRBV6-8 to TRBJ2-7, with D unresolved. Trimming left V 2 bases short and J 3 bases short, with 11 bases between. The CDR3 runs 14 residues. CDR1 MNHGY and CDR2 SAAAGT come from the germline V gene. The CDR3 here is CASSYGPVDYEQYF. DNA of the CDR3: TGTGCCAGCAGTTACGGGCCGGTGGACTACGAGCAGTACTTC.

This chain joins TRBV6-2 or TRBV6-3 and TRBJ2-3; D is unclear. With 4 bases removed from V and 4 bases from J, the gap between germline ends came to 6 bases. CDR1 MNHEY and CDR2 SVGEGT come from the germline V gene. The CDR3 covers 12 residues. The CDR3 bases are TGTGCCAGCAGTTCCATAGCAGATACGCAGTATTTT. Residues: CASSSIADTQYF.

The count of this clonotype is one. The CDR3, as DNA: TGCGCCAGCAGCCAAGAGACGGATGCTAACTATGGCTACACCTTC. This translates into CASSQETDANYGYTF. This chain uses TRBV4-1 with TRBJ1-2, with no clear D. Per the germline V gene, CDR1 is MGHRA and CDR2 is YSYEKL. The CDR3 extends over 15 amino acids. V was cut by 0 bases and J by 0 bases, with 8 bases left in between.

The chain joins TRBV18 to TRBJ1-1; D is unclear. Germline-derived CDR1 and CDR2 are KGHSH and LQKENI. This CDR3 has 14 residues. The V end was cut by 3 bases, the J end by 1 base, with 9 bases between. CDR3 coding DNA: TGTGCCAGCTCACCTCTTCGGTCGAACACTGAAGCTTTCTTT. It is translated as CASSPLRSNTEAFF.